Described below is a single T cell receptor (beta chain) sequence and its context. This record belongs to a study of blood T cell repertoires in COVID-19. About the study: The United States, Italy and Spain were the sources of the acute and convalescent COVID-19 samples.

Original handling: Reference gene primers were amplified, and this amplification served to estimate nucleated cell counts. Generated by immunoSEQ multiplex PCR, the TCRdb table keeps only in-frame clones and is missing some. V and J calls plus clone size are reproduced from that table; the DNA served to infer D and trimming. The sample gives 110,000 or so clones, roughly 80% of which show up once; 12% is in the top ten. The source material was peripheral blood. The source is a human donor in a cohort sampled during active COVID-19.

The DNA for the CDR3 is TGTGCCAGCAGCTCATCCCCGGGGGGGCCAGAGACCCAGTACTTC. Protein product: CASSSSPGGPETQYF. The V call is TRBV9, the J call TRBJ2-5; TRBD2 matches 8 bases. Per germline, CDR1 SGDLS and CDR2 YYNGEE. The ends lost 4 bases at V and 4 bases at J; junction bases unmatched: 9. This CDR3 is 15 amino acids long.